The rows below give T cell receptor beta chains drawn from one sample of a study of human T cells and chemical hapten exposure. MiXCR was run by TCRdb on the RACE reads, yielding one entry per CDR3 protein. The data contain around 75,000 distinct CDR3 sequences, 9% to 12% of them singletons. The sample was whole blood, taken in connection with sensitization to the hapten diphenylcyclopropenone (DPC). These receptors came from a woman between 45 and 60 years old with alopecia areata. Some clones in this sample may be carry-over from other donors' samples. Both conserved end residues are part of each CDR3. D genes are given only for firm matches. The size of a clone is reported for some rows only, either as once, few or many, or as a class for expanded clones.

j_gene	v_gene	len	abundance	d_gene	CDR3aa	CDR3nt
TRBJ1-5	TRBV20-1	14	many	NA	CSASSALPNQPQHF	TGCAGTGCTAGCTCTGCATTGCCAAATCAGCCCCAGCATTTT
TRBJ2-7	TRBV18	12	NA	NA	CASSEPPREQYF	TGTGCCAGCTCAGAGCCCCCCCGGGAGCAGTACTTC
TRBJ2-7	TRBV5-5	14	many	TRBD1	CASSPGQGHYEQYF	TGTGCCAGCAGCCCGGGACAGGGGCACTACGAGCAGTACTTC
TRBJ1-2	TRBV29-1	10	few	NA	CSVDRDGYTF	TGCAGCGTTGACAGGGACGGCTACACCTTC
TRBJ1-1	TRBV20-1	15	NA	NA	CSATGLGGGRAEAFF	TGCAGTGCTACTGGTCTAGGTGGAGGCAGAGCTGAAGCTTTCTTT
TRBJ2-1	TRBV18	14	few	NA	CASSWGGQYNEQFF	TGTGCCAGCTCATGGGGGGGACAATACAATGAGCAGTTCTTC
TRBJ2-3	TRBV24-1	14	many	TRBD2	CATSDRTRTDTQYF	TGTGCCACCAGTGATCGGACTAGGACAGATACGCAGTATTTT
TRBJ2-1	TRBV29-1	15	many	TRBD2	CILGRGLGLGKRQFF	TGCATCCTGGGGAGGGGCTTGGGTTTAGGTAAGCGGCAGTTCTTC
TRBJ1-2	TRBV28	12	few	NA	CASRDVNYGYTF	TGTGCCAGCAGGGACGTTAACTATGGCTACACCTTC
TRBJ2-3	TRBV18	17	few	TRBD2	CASSPRLAGVMTDTQYF	TGTGCCAGCTCACCACGACTAGCGGGAGTTATGACAGATACGCAGTATTTT
TRBJ2-7	TRBV29-1	13	many	TRBD1	CSVGTGTAYEQYF	TGCAGCGTTGGGACCGGGACAGCCTACGAGCAGTACTTC
TRBJ2-7	TRBV12-3/TRBV12-4	12	many	NA	CASRTDSYEQYF	TGTGCCAGCAGGACGGACTCCTACGAGCAGTACTTC
TRBJ2-7	TRBV6-2/TRBV6-3	16	few	TRBD2	CASSHPLAGTPYEQYF	TGTGCCAGCAGCCATCCGCTAGCGGGCACCCCCTACGAGCAGTACTTC
TRBJ2-7	TRBV19	15	many	TRBD2	CASSIQRGPEYEQYF	TGTGCCAGTAGTATACAGCGGGGACCCGAGTACGAGCAGTACTTC
TRBJ2-1	TRBV19	16	few	NA	CASTTGGSGPYNEQFF	TGTGCCAGTACAACCGGGGGAAGCGGGCCCTACAATGAGCAGTTCTTC
TRBJ2-6	TRBV23-1	20	many	NA	CASSPGAHTGRESGANVLTF	TGCGCCAGCAGTCCAGGGGCGCATACAGGGCGGGAGTCTGGGGCCAACGTCCTGACTTTC
TRBJ1-2	TRBV29-1	11	few	NA	CSVRTDYGYTF	TGCAGCGTGCGGACAGATTATGGCTACACCTTC
TRBJ2-7	TRBV12-3/TRBV12-4	11	NA	NA	CASSSRSEQYF	TGTGCCAGCAGCTCTAGGAGCGAGCAGTACTTC
TRBJ2-3	TRBV11-3	18	many	TRBD2	CASSLGRREGRITDTQYF	TGTGCCAGCAGCTTAGGCCGGCGGGAGGGCCGGATAACAGATACGCAGTATTTT
TRBJ1-1	TRBV4-2	14	many	TRBD1	CASSPDWQGAWAFF	TGTGCCAGCAGCCCAGATTGGCAGGGGGCTTGGGCTTTCTTT
TRBJ2-2	TRBV7-6	17	many	NA	CASSLGTLRVGSGELFF	TGTGCCAGCAGCTTAGGGACCCTCAGGGTTGGGTCCGGGGAGCTGTTTTTT
TRBJ2-7	TRBV12-3/TRBV12-4	15	NA	TRBD1	CASAHGGTGIYEQYF	TGTGCCAGCGCCCACGGCGGGACAGGAATCTACGAGCAGTACTTC
TRBJ2-7	TRBV18	14	few	NA	CASSPLRGDYEQYF	TGTGCCAGCTCACCACTGAGGGGCGACTACGAGCAGTACTTC
TRBJ1-2	TRBV7-9	14	many	NA	CASSLSGGNYGYTF	TGTGCCAGCAGCTTATCAGGAGGGAACTATGGCTACACCTTC
TRBJ1-5	TRBV11-2	16	NA	TRBD1	CASSHSPLQGDQPQHF	TGTGCCAGCAGCCACAGCCCATTACAGGGGGATCAGCCCCAGCATTTT
TRBJ2-1	TRBV24-1	16	many	NA	CATSDFQGTGYNEQFF	TGTGCCACCAGTGATTTTCAGGGGACGGGCTACAATGAGCAGTTCTTC
TRBJ2-2	TRBV29-1	13	many	NA	CSVAQTGSGELFF	TGCAGCGTCGCACAAACTGGGTCCGGGGAGCTGTTTTTT
TRBJ2-4	TRBV29-1	15	NA	TRBD2	CSVRLAGDSKNIQYF	TGCAGCGTAAGACTAGCGGGAGACTCCAAAAACATTCAGTACTTC
TRBJ1-2	TRBV29-1	12	NA	TRBD1	CSVGGGGYGYTF	TGCAGCGTTGGAGGGGGCGGCTATGGCTACACCTTC
TRBJ1-4	TRBV20-1	13	many	NA	CSARHGTNEKLFF	TGCAGTGCTAGACACGGAACTAATGAAAAACTGTTTTTT
TRBJ1-5	TRBV29-1	13	few	NA	CSVELDKHQPQHF	TGCAGCGTTGAACTGGACAAACATCAGCCCCAGCATTTT
TRBJ2-3	TRBV4-1	20	NA	TRBD2	CASSQDRGTSGSLGTDTQYF	TGCGCCAGCAGCCAAGATAGGGGGACTAGCGGGAGCTTGGGAACAGATACGCAGTATTTT
TRBJ2-3	TRBV6-5	18	NA	NA	CASSPRVAGRTRTDTQYF	TGTGCCAGCAGTCCCAGGGTGGCGGGGAGGACTCGGACAGATACGCAGTATTTT
TRBJ2-3	TRBV11-2	16	many	NA	CASSAGMQGPTDTQYF	TGTGCCAGCAGCGCTGGAATGCAGGGGCCCACAGATACGCAGTATTTT
TRBJ1-5	TRBV21-1	15	NA	NA	CASSKLARGNQPQHF	TGTGCCAGCAGCAAATTAGCCAGAGGAAATCAGCCCCAGCATTTT
TRBJ1-6	TRBV6-6	15	many	TRBD1	CASSRQTGGNSPLHF	TGTGCCAGCAGTCGGCAGACAGGGGGGAATTCACCCCTCCACTTT
TRBJ2-3	TRBV20-1	14	many	TRBD2	CSASGGTSRNTQYF	TGCAGTGCTAGTGGCGGGACTAGTCGAAATACGCAGTATTTT
TRBJ2-1	TRBV5-1	12	NA	NA	CASSRERGEQFF	TGCGCCAGCAGCCGCGAGCGAGGTGAGCAGTTCTTC
TRBJ2-7	TRBV20-1	11	few	NA	CSARDNHEQYF	TGCAGTGCTAGAGATAACCACGAGCAGTACTTC
TRBJ1-1	TRBV20-1	14	NA	TRBD1	CSARITGENTEAFF	TGCAGTGCTAGAATAACAGGGGAGAACACTGAAGCTTTCTTT
TRBJ2-3	TRBV18	15	many	NA	CASSPGQGSTDTQYF	TGTGCCAGCTCACCAGGGCAGGGGAGCACAGATACGCAGTATTTT
TRBJ2-3	TRBV29-1	14	NA	NA	CSVEAGAGTDTQYF	TGCAGCGTTGAAGCAGGGGCAGGCACAGATACGCAGTATTTT
TRBJ1-2	TRBV6-5	14	many	TRBD1	CASSPGPQGYGYTF	TGTGCCAGCAGCCCCGGGCCACAGGGGTATGGCTACACCTTC
TRBJ2-7	TRBV29-1	16	NA	TRBD2	CSVTRGGSVLRGEQYF	TGCAGCGTTACTCGCGGGGGATCCGTCCTTAGAGGCGAGCAGTACTTC
TRBJ2-3	TRBV18	16	many	NA	CASSPPTSGWADTQYF	TGTGCCAGCTCACCACCGACTAGTGGGTGGGCAGATACGCAGTATTTT
TRBJ1-5	TRBV7-8	21	many	TRBD1	CASSPYILPQGAVRSNQPQHF	TGTGCCAGCAGCCCCTACATCCTCCCTCAGGGGGCAGTTAGGAGCAATCAGCCCCAGCATTTT
TRBJ2-1	TRBV2	15	many	NA	CASSDRVAVYNEQFF	TGTGCCAGCAGTGATAGGGTAGCGGTATACAATGAGCAGTTCTTC
TRBJ2-1	TRBV7-2	15	NA	NA	CASSLAGEGRNEQFF	TGTGCCAGCAGCTTAGCGGGAGAGGGTCGCAATGAGCAGTTCTTC
TRBJ2-1	TRBV20-1	15	NA	NA	CSAGIADLLLVEQFF	TGCAGTGCTGGAATAGCGGACTTATTATTAGTTGAGCAGTTCTTC
TRBJ2-3	TRBV7-9	15	few	NA	CASSLATGGTDTQYF	TGTGCCAGCAGCTTAGCAACGGGAGGCACAGATACGCAGTATTTT
TRBJ2-3	TRBV6-1	11	few	NA	CASSRGEGQYF	TGTGCCAGCAGTCGAGGGGAAGGGCAGTATTTT
TRBJ1-2	TRBV2	13	NA	NA	CASSSPNSHGYTF	TGTGCCAGCAGTAGCCCCAACTCCCATGGCTACACCTTC
TRBJ2-1	TRBV12-3/TRBV12-4	15	many	NA	CASSPSRELGNEQFF	TGTGCCAGCAGCCCCTCTCGGGAGTTAGGCAATGAGCAGTTCTTC
TRBJ2-1	TRBV4-1	13	few	NA	CASSHPGGAEQFF	TGCGCCAGCAGCCACCCGGGCGGGGCTGAGCAGTTCTTC
TRBJ1-3	TRBV7-6	15	NA	TRBD1	CASSSSPQGADTIYF	TGTGCCAGCAGCTCCAGCCCACAGGGGGCGGACACCATATATTTT
TRBJ2-2	TRBV19	15	few	NA	CASSIGQLRTGELFF	TGTGCCAGTAGTATCGGGCAGTTACGGACCGGGGAGCTGTTTTTT
TRBJ2-7	TRBV7-6	15	many	TRBD1	CASSLEGQPSYEQYF	TGTGCCAGCAGCTTAGAGGGACAGCCTTCCTACGAGCAGTACTTC
TRBJ2-7	TRBV5-1	15	many	TRBD1	CASSLRRTGIYEQYF	TGCGCCAGCAGCTTACGTAGGACAGGGATCTACGAGCAGTACTTC